Listed below are T cell receptor beta chains from one sample, sequenced in a study of cytomegalovirus exposure and HLA in healthy donors. Assay used: immunoSEQ multiplex PCR; TCRdb lists only in-frame clones, some missing. The sample contains 150,000 or so clones, about 65% of which appear only once. Sequenced sample: PBMCs. The receptor source for this set is a girl aged 10 to 17 in good health and CMV-seronegative. Each CDR3 is given with its conserved first and last residue. The D gene is left open where the match is weak. For some rows the clone size is stated as once, few or many, or as a class when expanded; others skip it.

CDR3aa: CASTDRDIGEKLFF
CDR3nt: TGTGCCAGTACCGACAGGGACATAGGGGAAAAACTGTTTTTT
j_gene: TRBJ1-4
d_gene: TRBD1
v_gene: TRBV19
abundance: -

CDR3aa: CASGTAGDEYF
CDR3nt: TGTGCTAGTGGTACCGCGGGGGACGAGTACTTC
j_gene: TRBJ2-4
d_gene: TRBD2
v_gene: TRBV12-5
abundance: -

CDR3aa: CASSRGRDTYEQYF
CDR3nt: TGCGCCAGCAGCCGGGGACGGGACACCTACGAGCAGTACTTC
j_gene: TRBJ2-7
d_gene: -
v_gene: TRBV5-1
abundance: -

CDR3aa: CASSKTTNSNQPQHF
CDR3nt: TGTGCCAGCTCAAAGACAACGAATAGCAATCAGCCCCAGCATTTT
j_gene: TRBJ1-5
d_gene: -
v_gene: TRBV18
abundance: -

CDR3aa: CATSDWGDTEAFF
CDR3nt: TGTGCCACCAGCGACTGGGGGGACACTGAAGCTTTCTTT
j_gene: TRBJ1-1
d_gene: -
v_gene: TRBV15
abundance: -

CDR3aa: CASSLASGGTNEQYF
CDR3nt: TGTGCCAGCAGCTTGGCTAGCGGGGGGACCAACGAGCAGTACTTC
j_gene: TRBJ2-7
d_gene: TRBD2
v_gene: TRBV5-4
abundance: -

CDR3aa: CASADSRGGYEQYF
CDR3nt: TGTGCCAGCGCAGACTCCAGGGGCGGGTACGAGCAGTACTTC
j_gene: TRBJ2-7
d_gene: -
v_gene: TRBV6-5
abundance: few

CDR3aa: CASSPTGKSNEKLFF
CDR3nt: TGCGCCAGCAGCCCGACAGGGAAGTCTAATGAAAAACTGTTTTTT
j_gene: TRBJ1-4
d_gene: TRBD1
v_gene: TRBV5-1
abundance: -

CDR3aa: CASSLFGLLSGFSGELFF
CDR3nt: TGCGCCAGCAGCTTGTTTGGCTTACTAAGCGGATTCTCCGGGGAGCTGTTTTTT
j_gene: TRBJ2-2
d_gene: -
v_gene: TRBV5-1
abundance: few

CDR3aa: CASSVWEGGEAFF
CDR3nt: TGTGCCAGCAGCGTATGGGAGGGTGGTGAAGCTTTCTTT
j_gene: TRBJ1-1
d_gene: -
v_gene: TRBV9
abundance: -

CDR3aa: CASSIGGAAYGYTF
CDR3nt: TGTGCCAGTAGTATCGGCGGGGCCGCCTATGGCTACACCTTC
j_gene: TRBJ1-2
d_gene: -
v_gene: TRBV19
abundance: -

CDR3aa: CASSSGTGTYEQYF
CDR3nt: TGCGCCAGCAGCTCAGGGACAGGAACCTACGAGCAGTACTTC
j_gene: TRBJ2-7
d_gene: TRBD1
v_gene: TRBV5-1
abundance: -

CDR3aa: CASSETGTGVSGTQYF
CDR3nt: TGCGCCAGCAGTGAGACCGGGACAGGGGTATCGGGTACGCAGTATTTT
j_gene: TRBJ2-3
d_gene: TRBD1
v_gene: TRBV10-1
abundance: -

CDR3aa: CASSERTDNYGYTF
CDR3nt: TGTGCCAGCAGTGAGCGGACAGATAACTATGGCTACACCTTC
j_gene: TRBJ1-2
d_gene: -
v_gene: TRBV2
abundance: few

CDR3aa: CASSRDTIGEQYF
CDR3nt: TGTGCCAGCAGCCGGGACACCATAGGCGAGCAGTACTTC
j_gene: TRBJ2-7
d_gene: -
v_gene: TRBV6-5
abundance: -

CDR3aa: CASTRGEVEQFF
CDR3nt: TGCGCCAGCACTCGGGGGGAGGTTGAGCAGTTCTTC
j_gene: TRBJ2-1
d_gene: TRBD2
v_gene: TRBV5-1
abundance: few

CDR3aa: CASTGVIGNTIYF
CDR3nt: TGTGCCAGCACAGGGGTAATTGGAAACACCATATATTTT
j_gene: TRBJ1-3
d_gene: -
v_gene: TRBV9
abundance: -